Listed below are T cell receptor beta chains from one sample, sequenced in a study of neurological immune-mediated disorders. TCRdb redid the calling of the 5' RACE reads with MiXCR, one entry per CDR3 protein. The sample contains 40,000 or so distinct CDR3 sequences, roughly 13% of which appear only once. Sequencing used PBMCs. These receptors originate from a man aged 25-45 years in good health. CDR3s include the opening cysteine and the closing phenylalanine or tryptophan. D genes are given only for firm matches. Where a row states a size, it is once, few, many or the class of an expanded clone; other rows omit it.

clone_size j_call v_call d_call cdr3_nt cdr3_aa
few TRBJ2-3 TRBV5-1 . TGCGCCAGCAGCCCCTTAAGCGGAAGCACAGATACGCAGTATTTT CASSPLSGSTDTQYF
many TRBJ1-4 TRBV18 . TGTGCCAGCTCACCCCCCTCCGGCGCGAATGAAAAACTGTTTTTT CASSPPSGANEKLFF
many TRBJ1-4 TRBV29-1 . TGCAGCGTTGTATCTGGGGTAGGCGAAAAACTGTTTTTT CSVVSGVGEKLFF
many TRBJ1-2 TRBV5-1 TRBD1 TGCGCCAGCAGCTCTCGGGACAGGGGCAACTATGGCTACACCTTC CASSSRDRGNYGYTF
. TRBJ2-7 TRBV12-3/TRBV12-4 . TGTGCTAGCAGTGCGGGACAAGTCTACGAGCAGTACTTC CASSAGQVYEQYF
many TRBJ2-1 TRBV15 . TGTGCCACCAGCAGAGATGGAAGCGACAATGAGCAGTTCTTC CATSRDGSDNEQFF
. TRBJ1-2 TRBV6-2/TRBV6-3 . TGTGCCAGCACCCCCGGTGGCAGCGTCTATGGCTACACCTTC CASTPGGSVYGYTF
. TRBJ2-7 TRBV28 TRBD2 TGTGCCAGCAGTTTATCGGCTAGCGGGTCTTCCTACGAGCAGTACTTC CASSLSASGSSYEQYF
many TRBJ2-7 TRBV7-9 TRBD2 TGTGCCAGCAGCCGTGCGACTAGCGGGAGTCGTGTCGAGCAGTACTTC CASSRATSGSRVEQYF
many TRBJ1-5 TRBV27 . TGTGCCAGCAGTTTATACCGCAAAGAGCCCCAGCATTTT CASSLYRKEPQHF
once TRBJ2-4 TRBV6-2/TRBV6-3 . TGTGCCAGCAGTTACCTGGACAGTAGAGGAAAAGTTCAGTACTTC CASSYLDSRGKVQYF
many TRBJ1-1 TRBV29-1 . TGCAGCGTTGAAGATCTCGGGCAGCAGAACACTGAAGCTTTCTTT CSVEDLGQQNTEAFF
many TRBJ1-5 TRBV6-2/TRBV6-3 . TGTGCCAGCACCATCCAGCATTTT CASTIQHF
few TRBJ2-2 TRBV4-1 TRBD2 TGCGCCAGCAGCCCGTGGACTAGCGGGAGCGTGGAGCTGTTTTTT CASSPWTSGSVELFF
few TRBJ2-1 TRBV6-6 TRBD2 TGTGCCAGCAGTTTGGCTAGCGGGAGCCGGGAGCAGTTCTTC CASSLASGSREQFF
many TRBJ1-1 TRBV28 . TGTGCCAGCAGCGCCACGGTTCTAGGGGGTTTCTTT CASSATVLGGFF
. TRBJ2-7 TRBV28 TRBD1 TGTACCAGCATCTCGGGACAGGGAAGAGTGGGAGCGACCTACGAGCAGTACTTC CTSISGQGRVGATYEQYF
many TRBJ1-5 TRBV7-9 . TGTGCCAGCAGCACGGAAAATCAGCCCCAGCATTTT CASSTENQPQHF
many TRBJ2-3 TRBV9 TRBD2 TGTGCCAGCAGCGCGACGAGCGGGGACACAGATACGCAGTATTTT CASSATSGDTDTQYF
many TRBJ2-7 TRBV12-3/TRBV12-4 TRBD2 TGTGCCAGCAGTCCACGCGGGACTAGCCACGAGCAGTACTTC CASSPRGTSHEQYF
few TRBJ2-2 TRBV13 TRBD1 TGTGCCAGCAGCCCACGCCCGGGACAGGGACCCAACTTTTTTCAATCGAACACCGGGGAGCTGTTTTTT CASSPRPGQGPNFFQSNTGELFF
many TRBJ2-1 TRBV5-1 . TGCGCCAGCAGCTTGGATACAGGAGGAGGTGGGAATGAGCAGTTCTTC CASSLDTGGGGNEQFF
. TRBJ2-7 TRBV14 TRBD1 TGTGCCGGCAGCCTAGACAGGGGATACGAGCAGTACTTC CAGSLDRGYEQYF
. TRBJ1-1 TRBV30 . TGTGCCTGGACGATAGGGAAGAAGACAGATGAAGCTTTCTTT CAWTIGKKTDEAFF
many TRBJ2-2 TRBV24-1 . TGTGCCACCAGTGATTTTACTATGGGCACCGGGGAGCTGTTTTTT CATSDFTMGTGELFF
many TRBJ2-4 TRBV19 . TGTGCCAGTAGTATAAGAGGAAACATTCAGTACTTC CASSIRGNIQYF
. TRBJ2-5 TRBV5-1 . TGCGCCAGCCGCGACGAGACCCGGTACTTC CASRDETRYF
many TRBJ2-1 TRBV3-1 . TGTGCCAGCAGCTCGCTCGGAGCGTTGAGCTCCTACAATGAGCAGTTCTTC CASSSLGALSSYNEQFF
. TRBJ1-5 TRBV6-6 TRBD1 TGTGCCAGCAGTTACTTTCCAGGGGGTAATCAGCCCCAGCATTTT CASSYFPGGNQPQHF
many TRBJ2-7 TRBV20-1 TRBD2 TGCAGTGCCGACACCAATAGCGGGAGGTCAGCCTACGAGCAGTACTTC CSADTNSGRSAYEQYF
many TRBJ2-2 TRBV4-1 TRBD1 TGCGCCAGCAGCCTCCGGGACAGGGGCACCGGGGAGCTGTTTTTT CASSLRDRGTGELFF
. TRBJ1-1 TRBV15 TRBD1 TGTGCCACCAGCAGGAGGACAGGGCGGTTGACTGAAGCTTTCTTT CATSRRTGRLTEAFF
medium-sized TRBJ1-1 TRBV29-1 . TGCAGCGCAACCGGGACTCGGAACACTGAAGCTTTCTTT CSATGTRNTEAFF
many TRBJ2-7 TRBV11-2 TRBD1 TGTGCCAGCAGCTTCCTCGACAGGGGACCTGTCCACTACGAGCAGTACTTC CASSFLDRGPVHYEQYF
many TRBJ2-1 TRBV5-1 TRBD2 TGCGCCAGTTCGACTAGCGGGAGAGACAATGAGCAGTTCTTC CASSTSGRDNEQFF
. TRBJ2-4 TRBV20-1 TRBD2 TGCAGTGCTAACCGGGAGGGGAGGGCCAAAAACATTCAGTACTTC CSANREGRAKNIQYF
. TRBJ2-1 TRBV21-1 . TGTGCCAGCAGCAAATTGGTGGGAACTGTCTCCTACAATGAGCAGTTCTTC CASSKLVGTVSYNEQFF
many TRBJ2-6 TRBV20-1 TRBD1 TGCAGTGCTAGAGAGGGACAGGGGACAGGGGCCAACGTCCTGACTTTC CSAREGQGTGANVLTF
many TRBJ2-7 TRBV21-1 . TGTGCCAGCAGCAAAGTAGTAACGGGACGGAACTCCTACGAGCAGTACTTC CASSKVVTGRNSYEQYF
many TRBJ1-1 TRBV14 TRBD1 TGTGCCAGCAGCCAAGGCAGGGGGCATAGTGAAGCTTTCTTT CASSQGRGHSEAFF
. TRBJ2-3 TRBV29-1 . TGCAGCGCCAAGGCCCCAGATACGCAGTATTTT CSAKAPDTQYF
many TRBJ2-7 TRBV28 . TGTGCCAGCAGTTTACGCCCCTACGAGCAGTACTTC CASSLRPYEQYF
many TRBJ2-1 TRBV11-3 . TGTGCCAGCAGCTTACTTCGGGGGCCCTACAATGAGCAGTTCTTC CASSLLRGPYNEQFF
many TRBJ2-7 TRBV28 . TGTGCCAGCAGTTTACGAGGGGTCAGCTACGAGCAGTACTTC CASSLRGVSYEQYF
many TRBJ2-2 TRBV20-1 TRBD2 TGCAGTGCTAGACCCGGGCTAGCGGGAGTCACCGGGGAGCTGTTTTTT CSARPGLAGVTGELFF
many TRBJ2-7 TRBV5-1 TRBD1 TGCGCCAGCAGCGCTTCCGTCGGGACAGGCTACGAGCAGTACTTC CASSASVGTGYEQYF
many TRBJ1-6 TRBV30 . TGTGCCTGGAGCCCGGGAGTACCCCTCCACTTT CAWSPGVPLHF
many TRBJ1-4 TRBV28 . TGTGCCAGCAGTTTATGGGGGACAAGGGATGAAAAACTGTTTTTT CASSLWGTRDEKLFF
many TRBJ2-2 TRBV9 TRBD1 TGTGCCAGCAGCTCCCGACAGGGGTCTTCGGGGACCGGGGAGCTGTTTTTT CASSSRQGSSGTGELFF
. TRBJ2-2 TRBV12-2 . TGTGCAAGTCTCCGGTGGTCTAGCTGGACCAAACCGAAGCCCGGGGAGCTGTTTTTT CASLRWSSWTKPKPGELFF
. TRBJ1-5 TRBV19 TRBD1 TGTGCCAGTAGAACAGGGGTAGGCCAGCCCCAGCATTTT CASRTGVGQPQHF
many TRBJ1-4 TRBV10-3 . TGTGCCATCAGTGAGTCAGAGCTCACTACTAATGAAAAACTGTTTTTT CAISESELTTNEKLFF